The rows below give T cell receptor beta chains drawn from one sample of a study of Ad26.COV2.S vaccination and SARS-CoV-2 variants. The table came from immunoSEQ multiplex PCR; TCRdb's copy has only in-frame clones and leaves some out. The sample includes some 340,000 clones, 85% of them seen just once. The specimen was peripheral blood, collected in a trial of Ad26.COV2.S vaccine versus placebo. The receptors stem from a person aged 18 to 59 who received the Ad26.COV2.S COVID-19 vaccine or a placebo. The CDR3 runs from the conserved cysteine through the conserved F or W. A D gene is named only where the DNA matches it firmly. The size of a clone is reported for some rows only, either as once, few or many, or as a class for expanded clones.

>TRBJ1-1|TRBD1|TRBV28|-
TGTGCCAGCAGTCCCCACCGAGACAGGGCTAACACTGAAGCTTTCTTT
CASSPHRDRANTEAFF
>TRBJ1-1|TRBD1|TRBV5-1|-
TGCGCCAGCAGCTTAGGGAGACAGGGGAGGGCTGAAGCTTTCTTT
CASSLGRQGRAEAFF
>TRBJ1-5|TRBD1|TRBV18|-
TGTGCCAGCTCCCCTGTCGACAGGGAGGGCCAGCCCCAGCATTTT
CASSPVDREGQPQHF
>TRBJ2-7|-|TRBV7-8|-
TGTGCCAGCAGCTTAGTCGGGGGAAGTAACCACGAGCAGTACTTC
CASSLVGGSNHEQYF
>TRBJ2-7|-|TRBV7-8|once
TGTGCCAGCAGCTTAGCGCTGGGGTGGCAGAGTAGCTCCTACGAGCAGTACTTC
CASSLALGWQSSSYEQYF
>TRBJ1-5|-|TRBV7-7|-
TGTGCTAGCAACCTCGGGGTAGGGACAAGGCAGCCCCAGCATTTT
CASNLGVGTRQPQHF
>TRBJ2-3|TRBD2|TRBV2|-
TGTGCCAGCAGTGAAGCGGGCGTAGGACTAGCAACAGATACGCAGTATTTT
CASSEAGVGLATDTQYF
>TRBJ2-5|-|TRBV5-1|-
TGCGCCAGCACAGGGGAAGGTCTGACCCAGTACTTC
CASTGEGLTQYF
>TRBJ2-1|-|TRBV6-5|-
TGTGCCAGCAGGTACAGCGGCAATGAGCAGTTCTTC
CASRYSGNEQFF
>TRBJ2-1|TRBD2|TRBV28|-
TGTGCCAGCAGTAAGAGACTAGCGGCGGGGTGGAATGAGCAGTTCTTC
CASSKRLAAGWNEQFF
>TRBJ2-7|-|TRBV7-2|-
TGTGCCAGCAGCTTCCAGGGGCGCACTCCCCCCAACGAGCAGTACTTC
CASSFQGRTPPNEQYF
>TRBJ2-5|-|TRBV24-1|-
TGTGCCACCAGTGATTTTGAGGGGCGGGAGACCCAGTACTTC
CATSDFEGRETQYF
>TRBJ2-5|-|TRBV10-3|once
TGTGCCATCAAGGGCCACTCCGAAGAGACCCAGTACTTC
CAIKGHSEETQYF
>TRBJ1-5|TRBD1|TRBV19|-
TGTGCCAGTAGTACCAGACAGGGTAGCAATCAGCCCCAGCATTTT
CASSTRQGSNQPQHF
>TRBJ2-3|-|TRBV24-1|-
TGTGCCACCAGTGACTACCGGGGTCAGGTTGAGGATACGCAGTATTTT
CATSDYRGQVEDTQYF
>TRBJ2-2|TRBD2|TRBV4-1|-
TGCGCCAGCAGCCAAGATGATGGGGGGGTCGGGGAGCTGTTTTTT
CASSQDDGGVGELFF
>TRBJ2-7|-|TRBV3-1/TRBV3-2|-
TGTGCCAGCAGCCAAGGGCCGCGCTCCTACGAGCAGTACTTC
CASSQGPRSYEQYF
>TRBJ2-1|TRBD2|TRBV6-6|-
TGTGCCAGCAGTAACCTAGCGGGGGGGCAGGGTGAGCAGTTCTTC
CASSNLAGGQGEQFF
>TRBJ2-2|-|TRBV6-2/TRBV6-3|few
TGTGCCAGCAGTTTCCAGGAGAACACCGGGGAGCTGTTTTTT
CASSFQENTGELFF
>TRBJ2-7|-|TRBV5-5|-
TGTGCCAGCAGCTCCGAGGGGACCTACGAGCAGTACTTC
CASSSEGTYEQYF
>TRBJ1-4|-|TRBV5-5|-
TGTGCCAGCAGCTTTACCGGGGGTCGGAACGAAAAACTGTTTTTT
CASSFTGGRNEKLFF
>TRBJ2-3|-|TRBV25-1|-
TGTGCCAGCAGTCCCCCTTTAGGGGCAGATACGCAGTATTTT
CASSPPLGADTQYF
>TRBJ2-1|TRBD2|TRBV7-3|-
TGTGCCAGCAGCTTAGAACTAGCGGGAGCTAATGAGCAGTTCTTC
CASSLELAGANEQFF
>TRBJ1-4|-|TRBV7-9|-
TGTGCCAGCAGCTTATCGCAAGGAAAACTGTTTTTT
CASSLSQGKLFF
>TRBJ2-1|TRBD1|TRBV27|-
TGTGCCAGCAGTTTCTGGACAGGGGGCGTTTGGTACAATGAGCAGTTCTTC
CASSFWTGGVWYNEQFF
>TRBJ2-1|TRBD2|TRBV29-1|once
TGCAGCATACGGGGGGGGCGCAGGAATGAGCAGTTCTTC
CSIRGGRRNEQFF
>TRBJ1-1|-|TRBV19|-
TGTGCCAGCCGAGGGAGTTTGAACACTGAAGCTTTCTTT
CASRGSLNTEAFF